Sequencing of this T cell receptor beta chain was carried out in a study of shared clonotypes between healthy human individuals. Regarding the study as a whole: The generation probabilities recorded for non-shared clonotypes fell below those of clonotypes shared by all four donors.

The naive CD8 subset, CD45RO-negative cells positively selected for CCR7, excluded terminally differentiated effector memory CD45RA+ cells. Measured with immunoSEQ multiplex PCR; TCRdb has only the in-frame clones, and not every one. The sample lists about 2 million clones, about 94% occurring once. Remarks on this clone: The target antigen is unknown.

Germline assignment: CDR1 SGHDT and CDR2 YYEEEE. CDR3 length: 13 residues. Trimming left V 5 bases short and J 2 bases short, with 10 bases between. Sequencing used naive CD8+ T cells sorted from blood. This clonotype was obtained from a man younger than 35 in good health. The chain employs TRBV5-6 and TRBJ1-1; D possibly corresponds to TRBD1 (5 bases). As DNA, the CDR3 is TGTGCCAGCAGGGAGACAGCTAACACTGAAGCTTTCTTT. It codes for CASRETANTEAFF.